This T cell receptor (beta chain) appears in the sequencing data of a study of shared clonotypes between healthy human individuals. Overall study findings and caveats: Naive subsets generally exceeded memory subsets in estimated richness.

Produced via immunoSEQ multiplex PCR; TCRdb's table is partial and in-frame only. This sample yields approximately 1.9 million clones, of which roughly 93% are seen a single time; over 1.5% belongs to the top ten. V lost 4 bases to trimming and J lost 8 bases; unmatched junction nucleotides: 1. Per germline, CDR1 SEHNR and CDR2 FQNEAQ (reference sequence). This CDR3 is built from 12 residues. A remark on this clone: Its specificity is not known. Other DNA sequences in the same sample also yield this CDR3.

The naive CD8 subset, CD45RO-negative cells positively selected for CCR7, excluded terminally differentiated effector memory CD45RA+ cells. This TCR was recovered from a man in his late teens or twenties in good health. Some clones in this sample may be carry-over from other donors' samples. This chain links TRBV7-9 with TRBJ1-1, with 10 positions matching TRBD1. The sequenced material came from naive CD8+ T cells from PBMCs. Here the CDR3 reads CASSWGQGEAFF. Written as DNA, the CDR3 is TGTGCCAGCAGCTGGGGACAGGGGGAAGCTTTCTTT.